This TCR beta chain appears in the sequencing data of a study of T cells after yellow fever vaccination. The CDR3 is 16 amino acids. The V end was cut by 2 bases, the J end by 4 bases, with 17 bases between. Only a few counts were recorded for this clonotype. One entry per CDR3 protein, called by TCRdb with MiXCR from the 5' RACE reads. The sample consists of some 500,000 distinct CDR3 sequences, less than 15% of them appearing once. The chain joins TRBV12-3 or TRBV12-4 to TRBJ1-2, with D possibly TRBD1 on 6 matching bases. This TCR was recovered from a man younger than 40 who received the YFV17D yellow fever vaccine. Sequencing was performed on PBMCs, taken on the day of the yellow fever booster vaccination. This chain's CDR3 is CASSLRGPGEGYGYTF. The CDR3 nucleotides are TGTGCCAGCAGTTTACGCGGGCCAGGGGAGGGCTATGGCTACACCTTC.